This passage covers 19 T cell receptor beta chains from one sample sequenced in a study of blood T cell repertoires in COVID-19 (dated by TCRdb to about 2020). Library construction relied on the immunoSEQ multiplex PCR assay. In its TCRdb copy, this immuneACCESS table keeps in-frame sequences only and misses some clones. Where compared with another copy, unresolved V genes explain less than half of these, and the others have no known cause. The sample table lists 40,000 to 50,000 clones, 87% of them with a count of one. About 4.3% of the sample rests with the top ten. What was sequenced was peripheral blood. These receptors came from a man in his sixties with acute or convalescent COVID-19.

The V call is TRBV6-1, the J call TRBJ1-5; D may be TRBD1 (5 bases). From germline, CDR1 is MNHNS and CDR2 SASEGT. V was trimmed by 1 base and J by 4 bases, leaving 17 bases between them. This CDR3 has 17 amino acids. The CDR3 DNA follows: TGTGCCAGCAGTGAAGGCTCAATTGTAGGGGTTAATCAGCCCCAGCATTTT. It is translated as CASSEGSIVGVNQPQHF.

This clone was seen only a few times. The chain uses TRBV10-2 and TRBJ1-1; 9 bases fit TRBD1. V shed 5 bases and J 5 bases; nucleotides not matched to a gene: 6. The CDR3 runs to 14 residues. Germline V gene sequence: CDR1 WSHSY, CDR2 SAAADI. Here the CDR3 DNA reads TGCGCCAGCAGTCTGACAGGGGGAGGAACTGAAGCTTTCTTT. Translating it yields CASSLTGGGTEAFF.

This clone was seen more than once but under ten times. The rearrangement joins TRBV25-1 to TRBJ1-3; possibly TRBD1 for D (5 bases). Trimming removed 1 base from V and 0 bases from J, with 10 bases in between. CDR3 length: 16 residues. The germline CDR1 and CDR2 sequences are MGHDK and SYGVNS. The CDR3 DNA reads TGTGCCAGCAGTGAATCCCCCGACAGCTCTGGAAACACCATATATTTT. Amino acid sequence: CASSESPDSSGNTIYF.

The rearrangement links TRBV4-3 to TRBJ2-7; 8 nucleotides match TRBD2. From germline, CDR1 is LGHNA and CDR2 YSLEER. The CDR3 covers 16 residues. V shed 0 bases and J 3 bases; nucleotides not matched to a gene: 7. For the CDR3, the DNA is TGCGCCAGCAGCCAAGATAGACGCGGGGGGCTCTACGAGCAGTACTTC. Amino acid sequence: CASSQDRRGGLYEQYF.

The chain has TRBV11-2 and TRBJ2-5; a weak D match, TRBD1 (6 bases). The CDR3 has 14 amino acids. The V end lost 6 bases, the J end lost 0 bases, and 11 bases lay between the germline ends. Germline V CDR1 and CDR2: SGHAT, FQNNGV. The CDR3 DNA is TGTGCCAGCAGTCCACAGGGAAACCAAGAGACCCAGTACTTC. It encodes CASSPQGNQETQYF.

The chain is built from TRBV5-1 and TRBJ2-7; no definite D call. This CDR3 comprises 13 residues. CDR1 is SGHRS, CDR2 YFSETQ, per germline. V was pared by 4 bases and J by 2 bases, with 10 bases between. Here the CDR3 reads CASSPEAAYEQYF. The CDR3 DNA reads TGCGCCAGCAGCCCCGAGGCGGCCTACGAGCAGTACTTC.

V and J are TRBV10-3 and TRBJ2-7, with TRBD2 matching 7 bases. CDR3 length: 12 residues. Germline CDR1 ENHRY, CDR2 SYGVKD. V shed 3 bases, J shed 6 bases, and the junction held 2 bases outside the gene matches. The CDR3 reads CAISEPGGEQYF. The CDR3 coding sequence is TGTGCCATCAGTGAACCGGGGGGCGAGCAGTACTTC.

The genes are TRBV9 and TRBJ1-2; 7 bases match TRBD1. The V gene end was trimmed by 0 bases and the J gene end by 2 bases; junction bases not matched to a gene: 7. The germline CDR1 and CDR2 sequences are SGDLS and YYNGEE. CDR3 length: 16 amino acids. CDR3 amino acids: CASSVAAGGGNYGYTF. In nucleotides, the CDR3 is TGTGCCAGCAGCGTAGCAGCAGGGGGTGGGAACTATGGCTACACCTTC.

V and J are TRBV9 and TRBJ2-5; 12 positions agree with TRBD2. The CDR3 has 15 amino acids. The V and J ends lost 4 bases and 2 bases, in that order; junction bases with no gene match: 3. Germline CDR1 is SGDLS and CDR2 is YYNGEE. The CDR3 nucleotides are TGTGCCAGCAGCTCCGGACTAGCGGGGCAAGAGACCCAGTACTTC. Its protein is CASSSGLAGQETQYF.

The J gene is TRBJ2-3, the V gene TRBV3-1 (or the pseudogene TRBV3-2); D ambiguous. Trimming pared 1 base from V and 2 bases from J, leaving 10 bases between. CDR1 is LGHDT, CDR2 YNNKEL, per germline (reference sequence). This CDR3 region has 15 residues. The DNA of the CDR3 is TGTGCCAGCAGCCAAGGACCACTACCCACAGATACGCAGTATTTT. Amino acids: CASSQGPLPTDTQYF.

V gene TRBV4-3 combines with J gene TRBJ1-1, with 10 bases identical to TRBD1. Trimming at V came to 1 base and at J to 1 base, leaving 0 bases not matched to a gene. Germline assignment: CDR1 LGHNA and CDR2 YSLEER. This CDR3 is built from 15 residues. The CDR3 reads CASSQGTGGNTEAFF. The CDR3 region has the DNA TGCGCCAGCAGCCAAGGGACAGGGGGGAACACTGAAGCTTTCTTT.

This chain uses TRBV5-1 with TRBJ1-2, with 8 bases lining up with TRBD1. Germline-derived CDR1 and CDR2 are SGHRS and YFSETQ. The CDR3 length is 17 residues. Losses at the gene ends were 1 base for V and 2 bases for J; bases not matched to a gene: 10. For the CDR3, the DNA is TGCGCCAGCAGCTTGTATACCGGACAGGGAACAAACTATGGCTACACCTTC. This sequence encodes CASSLYTGQGTNYGYTF.

V is TRBV6-2 or TRBV6-3 and J is TRBJ2-7, with 7 bases fitting TRBD2. In germline, CDR1 is MNHEY, CDR2 SVGEGT. Trimming at V came to 2 bases and at J to 0 bases, leaving 4 bases not matched to a gene. CDR3 size: 15 residues. The CDR3 nucleotides read TGTGCCAGCAGTTACAAGCGGGGCATCTCCTACGAGCAGTACTTC. Translating gives CASSYKRGISYEQYF.

The rearrangement uses TRBV11-3 and TRBJ2-1; a weak D match, TRBD1 (6 bases). CDR3 size: 14 residues. CDR1 and CDR2 from the germline V gene are SGHNT and YENEEA. V dropped 4 bases and J dropped 1 base, with 8 bases sitting between them. The CDR3 region has the DNA TGTGCCAGCAGCTCGGACAGTTCCTACAATGAGCAGTTCTTC. Its translation: CASSSDSSYNEQFF.

The rearrangement links TRBV19 to TRBJ1-5; tentative D call: TRBD1 (6 bases). This CDR3 is built from 15 residues. The V gene lost 6 bases and the J gene lost 4 bases, with 16 bases spanning the gap. In germline, CDR1 is LNHDA, CDR2 SQIVND (reference sequence). The CDR3 loop is CASSPLGQFNQPQHF. CDR3 nucleotide sequence: TGTGCCAGTAGCCCCCTTGGACAGTTTAATCAGCCCCAGCATTTT.

This chain joins TRBV15 and TRBJ2-5; weak D call: TRBD1 (5 bases). The ends were cut back, 3 bases at V and 5 bases at J, with 16 bases in the middle. The CDR3 spans 15 residues. Germline assignment: CDR1 LNHNV and CDR2 YYDKDF (reference sequence). This CDR3 reads CATSSPLQGMETQYF. DNA for the CDR3: TGTGCCACCAGCAGTCCACTCCAGGGTATGGAGACCCAGTACTTC.

The count of this clone is one. The chain is built from TRBV30 and TRBJ1-1, with a tentative D call TRBD1 (6 bases). From germline, CDR1 is GTSNPN and CDR2 SVGIG (reference sequence). Deletions cut 1 base from V and 3 bases from J, with 9 bases between. The length of the CDR3 is 13 residues. CDR3 nucleotide sequence: TGTGCCTGGAGTGCCACAGGGTACACTGAAGCTTTCTTT. Translated: CAWSATGYTEAFF. The whole variable domain, filled in from reference TRBV30 and TRBJ1-1, reads SQTIHQWPATLVQPVGSPLSLECTVEGTSNPNLYWYRQAAGRGLQLLFYSVGIGQISSEVPQNLSASRPQDRQFILSSKKLLLSDSGFYLCAWSATGYTEAFFGQGTRLTVV.

CDR3 residues: CASSLVLGQGGNTIYF. CDR3 coding DNA: TGTGCCAGCAGCTTAGTACTTGGACAGGGTGGAAACACCATATATTTT. The chain uses TRBV11-2 and TRBJ1-3, with 8 nucleotides matching TRBD1. J lost 3 bases, V lost 1 base, and 5 bases had no gene match. This CDR3 has 16 residues. In germline, CDR1 is SGHAT, CDR2 FQNNGV.

This chain links TRBV6-2 or TRBV6-3 with TRBJ2-4; possibly TRBD2 for D (5 bases). Germline V CDR1 and CDR2: MNHEY, SVGEGT. V lost 4 bases and J lost 5, with 18 bases in between. The CDR3 has 16 residues. The CDR3 loop is CASSFPKGGSENIQYF. The CDR3 DNA reads as TGTGCCAGCAGTTTTCCGAAGGGCGGGTCAGAAAACATTCAGTACTTC.